Below are 8 T cell receptor beta chains sequenced from a single sample in a study of cytomegalovirus exposure and HLA in healthy donors. The study ran its PCR with 60 Vbeta and 13 Jbeta primers. The repertoire was sequenced with immunoSEQ multiplex PCR; TCRdb's copy has only in-frame clones and lacks some. The data hold more than 90,000 clones, with about 76% observed a single time. Material: PBMCs. All receptors come from a man aged 35 to 55 in good health and CMV-seropositive.

This clone was observed a handful of times. V and J are TRBV6-5 and TRBJ2-5; D call uncertain. Germline values: CDR1 MNHEY, CDR2 SVGAGI. V was trimmed by 6 bases and J by 2 bases, leaving 16 bases between them. The CDR3 contains 15 residues. CDR3 in amino acids: CASSPLRRRQETQYF. In DNA, the CDR3 is TGTGCCAGCAGCCCACTTAGAAGGCGGCAAGAGACCCAGTACTTC.

The chain recombines TRBV19 with TRBJ2-7, with 10 bases that match TRBD2. Per the germline V gene, CDR1 is LNHDA and CDR2 is SQIVND (reference sequence). The CDR3 extends over 14 amino acids. J lost 2 bases, V lost 5 bases, and 3 bases had no gene match. The CDR3 DNA reads as TGTGCCAGTAGTTCCCTAGCGGGAGCCTACGAGCAGTACTTC. Encoded protein: CASSSLAGAYEQYF.

The genes are TRBV10-2 and TRBJ2-5, with 12 bases matching TRBD2. The CDR3 has 14 residues. CDR1 WSHSY and CDR2 SAAADI come from the germline V gene. The V segment lost 5 bases and the J segment 2 bases; nucleotides outside the gene matches: 0. CDR3 protein: CASSTSGRQETQYF. For the CDR3, the DNA is TGCGCCAGCAGTACTAGCGGGAGGCAAGAGACCCAGTACTTC.

J is TRBJ2-2 and V is TRBV5-1, with TRBD2 as a possible D gene (5 bases). The CDR3 has 14 amino acids. The germline V gene encodes CDR1 SGHRS and CDR2 YFSETQ. Trimming shortened V by 0 bases and J by 7 bases, and 10 bases separated the two germline ends. CDR3 protein: CASSLDSGIGELFF. CDR3 bases: TGCGCCAGCAGCTTGGATTCCGGGATCGGGGAGCTGTTTTTT.

Note on this clone: At one of its ends the junction is not consistent with the germline gene, which may arise from a read error. J is TRBJ2-4 and V is TRBV7-7, with a possible D match to TRBD2 (5 bases). The CDR3 loop spans 16 amino acids. Germline lookup yields CDR1 SSHAT and CDR2 FNYEAQ (reference sequence). The CDR3 loop is CASSLALERAKNIQYF. DNA for the CDR3: TGTGCTAGCAGCTTAGCGCTCGAGAGAGCCAAAAACATTCAGTACTTC.

This sequence joins TRBV27 and TRBJ2-7; D is unclear. Germline assignment: CDR1 MNHEY and CDR2 SMNVEV (reference sequence). V lost 6 bases to trimming and J lost 1 base, with 13 bases between them. This CDR3 comprises 14 residues. Written as DNA, the CDR3 is TGTGCCAGCAGACCTGGGCCCGGTTCCTACGAGCAGTACTTC. Amino acids: CASRPGPGSYEQYF.

This chain joins TRBV14 and TRBJ2-7; 11 bases map to TRBD2. From germline, CDR1 is SGHDN and CDR2 FVKESK. Germline trimming cut 4 bases from V and 0 bases from J; bases unmatched to any gene: 5. This CDR3 spans 16 amino acids. The CDR3 bases are TGTGCCAGCAGCCCGGGACTAGCGGTACTCTCCTACGAGCAGTACTTC. Its translation is CASSPGLAVLSYEQYF. Full variable domain (outside the CDR3, taken from reference TRBV14 and TRBJ2-7): EAGVTQFPSHSVIEKGQTVTLRCDPISGHDNLYWYRRVMGKEIKFLLHFVKESKQDESGMPNNRFLAERTGGTYSTLKVQPAELEDSGVYFCASSPGLAVLSYEQYFGPGTRLTVT.

This clone was seen more than once but under ten times. The rearrangement joins TRBV28 to TRBJ1-6, with TRBD1 matching over 9 bases. The CDR3 extends over 16 amino acids. After removal of 4 bases from V and 7 bases from J, the junction contained 8 bases not matched to a gene. Germline CDR1 and CDR2: MDHEN and SYDVKM. In DNA form, the CDR3 reads TGTGCCAGCAGTTATCATCCGGGACAGGGCAATTCACCCCTCCACTTT. Its protein is CASSYHPGQGNSPLHF. Combining the CDR3 with reference TRBV28 and TRBJ1-6 gives the whole variable domain DVKVTQSSRYLVKRTGEKVFLECVQDMDHENMFWYRQDPGLGLRLIYFSYDVKMKEKGDIPEGYSVSREKKERFSLILESASTNQTSMYLCASSYHPGQGNSPLHFGNGTRLTVT.